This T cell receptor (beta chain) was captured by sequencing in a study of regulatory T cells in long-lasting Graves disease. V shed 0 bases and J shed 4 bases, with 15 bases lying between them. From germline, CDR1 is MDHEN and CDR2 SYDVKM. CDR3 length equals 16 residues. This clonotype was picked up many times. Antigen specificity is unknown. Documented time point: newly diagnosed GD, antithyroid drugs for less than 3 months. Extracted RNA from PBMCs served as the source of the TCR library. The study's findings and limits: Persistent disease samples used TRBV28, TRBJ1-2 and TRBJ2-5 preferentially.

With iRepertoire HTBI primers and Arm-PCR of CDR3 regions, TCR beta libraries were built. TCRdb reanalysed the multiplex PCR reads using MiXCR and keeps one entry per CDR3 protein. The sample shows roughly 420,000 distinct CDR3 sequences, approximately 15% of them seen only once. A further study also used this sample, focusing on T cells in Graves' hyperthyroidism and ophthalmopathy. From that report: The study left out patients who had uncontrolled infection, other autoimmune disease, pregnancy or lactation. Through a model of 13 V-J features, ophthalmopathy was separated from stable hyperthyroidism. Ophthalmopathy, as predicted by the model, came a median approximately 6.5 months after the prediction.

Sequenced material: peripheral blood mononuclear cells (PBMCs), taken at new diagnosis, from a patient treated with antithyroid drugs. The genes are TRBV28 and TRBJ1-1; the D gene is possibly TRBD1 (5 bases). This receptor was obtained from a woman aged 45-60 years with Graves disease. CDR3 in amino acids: CASSLWWGGLGTEAFF. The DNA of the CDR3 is TGTGCCAGCAGTTTATGGTGGGGCGGTCTCGGCACTGAAGCTTTCTTT.